This T cell receptor (beta chain) is drawn from a study of Ad26.COV2.S vaccination and SARS-CoV-2 variants. Looking at the study overall: Enrolled in COV1001, the donor was in the Ad26.COV2.S trial arm, which received the vaccine. Dosing was one shot or two shots 56 days apart.

Treatment noted: roughly 18 received Ad26.COV2.S at low or high dose, single or two shots; 5 received placebo; per-sample allocation not given. Samples analyzed were those drawn on day 63 after the first vaccine or placebo injection. It was an adult aged 18-55 years in Boston who was the donor. Vaccine was an Ad26 vector expressing Wuhan-strain SARS-CoV-2 spike. V lost 4 bases, J lost 0 bases, and 12 bases lay in between. This CDR3 has 15 residues. CDR1 and CDR2 (germline): GTSNPN, SVGIG (reference sequence). Data came from immunoSEQ multiplex PCR; TCRdb stores just in-frame clones and leaves some out. The data contain around 450,000 clones, roughly 90% of them singletons.

The source material was peripheral blood, sampled in a trial of Ad26.COV2.S vaccine versus placebo. The sequence was collected from a person aged 18-60 years who received the Ad26.COV2.S COVID-19 vaccine or a placebo. The J gene is TRBJ2-2, the V gene TRBV30; D not resolved. The CDR3 sequence: CAWMGQTPNTGELFF. The CDR3 DNA follows: TGTGCCTGGATGGGTCAGACGCCGAACACCGGGGAGCTGTTTTTT.